The TCR beta chain described here comes from a study of T cells in localized non-small cell lung cancer. General study results and limits: The study sequenced only one region of the tumor. As a result, intratumor heterogeneity could not be excluded and remains possible.

Of note for this clone: Antigen unknown.

Sequenced by immunoSEQ multiplex PCR; TCRdb stores in-frame clones only, minus some. The sample records over a thousand clones, roughly 36% being singletons. The TCR sequence derives from an older male donor with stage II squamous cell lung carcinoma. The sequencing here drew on lung tumor tissue, taken before any cancer treatment.

CDR3 protein: CASSRLAEGETQYF. Here the CDR3 DNA reads TGTGCCAGCAGTCGACTAGCGGAAGGGGAGACCCAGTACTTC. V and J are TRBV9 and TRBJ2-5; 9 bases map to TRBD2. CDR3 size: 14 residues. CDR1 is SGDLS, CDR2 YYNGEE, per germline. The J segment lost 5 bases and the V segment lost 5 bases, leaving 7 bases of the junction unmatched.